This T cell receptor beta chain was identified in a study of blood T cell repertoires in COVID-19. Study-level background: The origin of the acute and convalescent COVID-19 samples was the United States, Italy and Spain. Sample material is recorded as cDNA or gDNA derived from T cells, B-cell-depleted T cells, or PBMCs.

In the authors' workflow: The authors estimated nucleated cell counts from reference gene primer amplification. This table comes from immunoSEQ multiplex PCR, and its TCRdb copy is limited to in-frame clones, with some not included. For V, J and clone size, that table is used; D and trimming come from the DNA. The profile shows 70,000 to 80,000 clones, approximately 90% of them singletons. On this clone: Germline is not matched at one junction end, which may reflect a read error.

The source is a human donor in a cohort sampled during active COVID-19. The material sequenced was peripheral blood.

CDR3 residues: CASSYGMEQEAQYF. CDR3 DNA: TGTGCCAGCAGTTACGGAATGGAACAAGAGGCCCAGTACTTC. The chain carries TRBV6-6 and TRBJ2-5, with D unclear. Germline values: CDR1 MNHNY, CDR2 SVGAGI (reference sequence). This CDR3 region has 14 residues.